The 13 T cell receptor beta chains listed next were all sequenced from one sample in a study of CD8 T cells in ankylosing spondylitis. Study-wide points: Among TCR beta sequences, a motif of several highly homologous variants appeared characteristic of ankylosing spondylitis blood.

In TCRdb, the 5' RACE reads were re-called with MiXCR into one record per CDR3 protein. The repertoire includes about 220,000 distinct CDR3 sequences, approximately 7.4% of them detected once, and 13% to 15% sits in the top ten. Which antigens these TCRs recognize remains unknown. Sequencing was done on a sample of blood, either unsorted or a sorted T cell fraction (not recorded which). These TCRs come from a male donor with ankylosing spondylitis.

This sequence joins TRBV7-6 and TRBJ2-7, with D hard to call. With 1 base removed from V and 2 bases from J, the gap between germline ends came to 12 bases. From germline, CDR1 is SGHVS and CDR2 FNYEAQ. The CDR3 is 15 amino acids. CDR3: CASSLGSGTAYEQYF. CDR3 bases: TGTGCCAGCAGCTTAGGGTCAGGAACTGCCTACGAGCAGTACTTC. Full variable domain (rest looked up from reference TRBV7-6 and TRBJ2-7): GAGVSQSPRYKVTKRGQDVALRCDPISGHVSLYWYRQALGQGPEFLTYFNYEAQQDKSGLPNDRFSAERPEGSISTLTIQRTEQRDSAMYRCASSLGSGTAYEQYFGPGTRLTVT.

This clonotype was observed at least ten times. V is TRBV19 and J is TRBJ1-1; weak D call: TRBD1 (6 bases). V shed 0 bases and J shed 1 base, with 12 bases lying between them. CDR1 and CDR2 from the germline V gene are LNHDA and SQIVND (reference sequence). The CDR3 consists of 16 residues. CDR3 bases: TGTGCCAGTAGTATAGATCGGGGACACCAGAACACTGAAGCTTTCTTT. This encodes CASSIDRGHQNTEAFF.

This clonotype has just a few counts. CDR3 region: CASSSSGTGFYEQYF. The CDR3 coding sequence is TGTGCCAGCAGCTCCTCTGGGACAGGGTTCTACGAGCAGTACTTC. This chain connects TRBV5-4 to TRBJ2-7; 9 nucleotides align to TRBD1. J gave up 3 bases and V 3 bases, and 7 bases lay outside the gene matches. CDR3 length: 15 amino acids. Per the germline V gene, CDR1 is SGHNT and CDR2 is YYREEE (reference sequence). The whole variable domain, filled in from reference TRBV5-4 and TRBJ2-7, reads ETGVTQSPTHLIKTRGQQVTLRCSSQSGHNTVSWYQQALGQGPQFIFQYYREEENGRGNFPPRFSGLQFPNYSSELNVNALELDDSALYLCASSSSGTGFYEQYFGPGTRLTVT.

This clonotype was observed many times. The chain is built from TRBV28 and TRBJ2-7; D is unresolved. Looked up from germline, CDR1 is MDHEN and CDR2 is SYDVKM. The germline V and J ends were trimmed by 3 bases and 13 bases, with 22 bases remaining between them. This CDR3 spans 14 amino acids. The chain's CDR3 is CASSFIHSPGSQYF. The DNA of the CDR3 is TGTGCCAGCAGTTTCATACATTCCCCCGGGTCCCAATACTTC.

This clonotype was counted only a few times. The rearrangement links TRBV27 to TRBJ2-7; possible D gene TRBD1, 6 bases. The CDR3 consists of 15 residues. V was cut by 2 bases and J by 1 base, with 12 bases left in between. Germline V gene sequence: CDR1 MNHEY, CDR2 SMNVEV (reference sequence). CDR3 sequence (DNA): TGTGCCAGCAGTTTAGTCAGGGGTGGGTCCTACGAGCAGTACTTC. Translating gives CASSLVRGGSYEQYF.

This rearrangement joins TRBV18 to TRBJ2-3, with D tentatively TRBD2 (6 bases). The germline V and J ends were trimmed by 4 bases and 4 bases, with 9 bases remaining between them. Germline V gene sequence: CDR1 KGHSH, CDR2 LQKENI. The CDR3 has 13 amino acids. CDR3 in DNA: TGTGCCAGCTCACTCCGGGGGTCAGATACGCAGTATTTT. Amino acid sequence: CASSLRGSDTQYF.

The CDR3 protein is CASSSETTRGVETQYF. The CDR3 nucleotides are TGTGCCAGCAGTTCAGAGACAACTAGAGGGGTAGAGACCCAGTACTTC. The V and J genes are TRBV12-3 or TRBV12-4 and TRBJ2-5, with D perhaps being TRBD1 or TRBD2 (5 bases each). The CDR3 runs to 16 residues. Trimming took off 4 bases at V and 4 bases at J, with 19 bases between the two ends.

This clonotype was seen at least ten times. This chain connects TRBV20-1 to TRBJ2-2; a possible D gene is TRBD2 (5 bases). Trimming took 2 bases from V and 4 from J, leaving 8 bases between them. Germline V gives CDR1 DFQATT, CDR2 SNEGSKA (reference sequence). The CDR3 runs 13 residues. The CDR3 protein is CSARTGFTGELFF. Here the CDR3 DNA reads TGCAGTGCTAGAACGGGATTCACCGGGGAGCTGTTTTTT.

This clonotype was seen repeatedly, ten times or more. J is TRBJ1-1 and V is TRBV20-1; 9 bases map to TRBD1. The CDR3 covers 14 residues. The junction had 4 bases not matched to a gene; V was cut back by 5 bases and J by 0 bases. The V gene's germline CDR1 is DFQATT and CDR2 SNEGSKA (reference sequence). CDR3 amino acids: CSAGGQGLNTEAFF. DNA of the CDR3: TGCAGTGCTGGGGGACAGGGATTGAACACTGAAGCTTTCTTT.

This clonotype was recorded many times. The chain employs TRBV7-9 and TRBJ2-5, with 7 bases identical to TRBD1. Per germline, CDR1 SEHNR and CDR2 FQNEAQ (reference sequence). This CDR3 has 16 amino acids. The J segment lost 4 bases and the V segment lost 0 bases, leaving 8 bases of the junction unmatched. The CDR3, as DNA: TGTGCCAGCAGCTTAGCTCGGACAGGATTGAGAGAGACCCAGTACTTC. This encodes CASSLARTGLRETQYF.

CDR3: CAIREVRGVGANVLTF. CDR3 bases: TGTGCCATCAGAGAAGTCAGGGGAGTTGGGGCCAACGTCCTGACTTTC. The rearrangement links TRBV10-3 to TRBJ2-6, with D tentatively TRBD1 (6 bases). Trimming removed 6 bases at V and 3 bases at J, with 15 bases between. The CDR3 sequence is 16 residues long. Germline CDR1 is ENHRY and CDR2 is SYGVKD.

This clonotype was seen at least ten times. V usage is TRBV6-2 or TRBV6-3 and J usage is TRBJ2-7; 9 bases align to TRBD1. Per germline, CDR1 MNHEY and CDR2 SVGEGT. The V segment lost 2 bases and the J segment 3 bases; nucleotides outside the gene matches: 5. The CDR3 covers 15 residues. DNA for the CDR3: TGTGCCAGCAGTTACCTGGACAGGGGAAACTACGAGCAGTACTTC. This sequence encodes CASSYLDRGNYEQYF.

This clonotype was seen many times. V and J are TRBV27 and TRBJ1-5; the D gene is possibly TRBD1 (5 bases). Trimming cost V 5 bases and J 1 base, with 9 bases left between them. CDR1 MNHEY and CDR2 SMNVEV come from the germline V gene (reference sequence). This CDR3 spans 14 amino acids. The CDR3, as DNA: TGTGCCAGCAGTACTACAGGAAGCAATCAGCCCCAGCATTTT. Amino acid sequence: CASSTTGSNQPQHF.